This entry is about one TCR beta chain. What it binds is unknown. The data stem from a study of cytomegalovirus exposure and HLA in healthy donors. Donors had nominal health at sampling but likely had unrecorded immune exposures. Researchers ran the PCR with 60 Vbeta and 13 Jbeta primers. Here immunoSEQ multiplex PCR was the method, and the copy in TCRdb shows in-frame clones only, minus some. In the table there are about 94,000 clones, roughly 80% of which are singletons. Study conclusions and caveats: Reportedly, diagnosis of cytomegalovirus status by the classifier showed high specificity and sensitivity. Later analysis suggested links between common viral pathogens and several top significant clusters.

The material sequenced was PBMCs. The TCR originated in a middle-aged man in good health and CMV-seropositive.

CDR3 sequence reads: CASSYSVGRSPYEQYF. The CDR3 coding sequence is TGTGCCAGCAGTTACTCGGTCGGGAGGTCCCCCTACGAGCAGTACTTC. This chain joins TRBV6-5 and TRBJ2-7; 7 nucleotides agree with TRBD2. CDR1 is MNHEY, CDR2 SVGAGI, per germline. The CDR3 has 16 residues. Losses at the gene ends were 0 bases for V and 2 bases for J; bases not matched to a gene: 7.